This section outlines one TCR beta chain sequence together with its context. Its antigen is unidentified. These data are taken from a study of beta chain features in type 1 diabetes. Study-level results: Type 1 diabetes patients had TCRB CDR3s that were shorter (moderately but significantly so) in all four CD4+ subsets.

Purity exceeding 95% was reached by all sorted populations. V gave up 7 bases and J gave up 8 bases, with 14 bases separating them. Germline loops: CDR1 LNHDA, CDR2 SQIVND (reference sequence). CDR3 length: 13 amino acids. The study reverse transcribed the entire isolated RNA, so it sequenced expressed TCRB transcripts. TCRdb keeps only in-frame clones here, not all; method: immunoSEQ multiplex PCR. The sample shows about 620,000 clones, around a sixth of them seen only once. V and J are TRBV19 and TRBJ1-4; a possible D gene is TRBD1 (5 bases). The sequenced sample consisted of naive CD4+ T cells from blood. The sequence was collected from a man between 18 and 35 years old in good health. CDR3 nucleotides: TGTGCCAGTACCGACAGAAGAGTAGAAAAACTGTTTTTT. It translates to CASTDRRVEKLFF. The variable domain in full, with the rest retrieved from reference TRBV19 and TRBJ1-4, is DGGITQSPKYLFRKEGQNVTLSCEQNLNHDAMYWYRQDPGQGLRLIYYSQIVNDFQKGDIAEGYSVSREKKESFPLTVTSAQKNPTAFYLCASTDRRVEKLFFGSGTQLSVL.